The next 25 T cell receptor beta chains were all read from a single sample in a study of blood T cell repertoires in COVID-19. Method: immunoSEQ multiplex PCR; TCRdb's copy keeps in-frame clones and lacks some. The sample records under 300,000 clones, around 90% being singletons. Sequenced sample: peripheral blood. These receptors came from a woman between 40 and 55 years old with acute or convalescent COVID-19.

V and J are TRBV19 and TRBJ1-3; D remains unclear. The CDR3 is 14 amino acids. Germline V lookup: CDR1 LNHDA, CDR2 SQIVND (reference sequence). V shed 7 bases and J shed 3 bases, with 13 bases lying between them. The CDR3 protein is CASTHLTVGNTIYF. In nucleotides, the CDR3 is TGTGCCAGTACCCACCTGACTGTTGGAAACACCATATATTTT.

The V gene is TRBV27, the J gene TRBJ1-5, with D possibly being TRBD1 (6 bases). This CDR3 spans 18 amino acids. Germline-derived CDR1 and CDR2 are MNHEY and SMNVEV (reference sequence). Trimming left V 6 bases short and J 3 bases short, with 24 bases between. CDR3 protein: CASSHVPLQTGLNQPQHF. CDR3 DNA sequence: TGTGCCAGCAGCCATGTCCCCCTCCAGACAGGCCTCAATCAGCCCCAGCATTTT.

The chain employs TRBV29-1 and TRBJ1-5; maybe TRBD1 (6 bases). V was trimmed by 8 bases and J by 4 bases, leaving 15 bases between them. The CDR3 length is 13 residues. Per germline, CDR1 SQVTM and CDR2 ANQGSEA. The DNA for the CDR3 is TGCAGCTCAGGGGAGGGGCGGAATCAGCCCCAGCATTTT. It encodes CSSGEGRNQPQHF.

This clone has only one observation. This rearrangement joins TRBV7-8 to TRBJ2-5; no firm D call. The V gene's germline CDR1 is SGHVS and CDR2 FQNEAQ. This CDR3 has 11 amino acids. Trimming left V 5 bases short and J 7 bases short, with 8 bases between. The CDR3 nucleotides read TGTGCCAGCAGCCTTCGTGTGACCCAGTACTTC. The encoded protein is CASSLRVTQYF.

The gene calls are TRBV10-1 and TRBJ1-1, with 7 bases aligning to TRBD1. CDR1 WNHNN and CDR2 SYGVQD come from the germline V gene (reference sequence). Trimming took 3 bases from V and 4 from J; bases not matched to a gene: 2. This CDR3 has 13 amino acids. In DNA form, the CDR3 reads TGCGCCAGCAGTGACAGGGGGATCACTGAAGCTTTCTTT. The encoded protein is CASSDRGITEAFF.

The chain combines TRBV2 with TRBJ2-7; 10 positions match TRBD2. The CDR3 extends over 14 amino acids. V lost 3 bases and J lost 9; bases outside the gene matches: 8. CDR1 is SNHLY and CDR2 is FYNNEI in the germline V gene. CDR3 protein: CASSEASGGRRQYV. The CDR3 bases are TGTGCCAGCAGTGAGGCTAGCGGGGGTAGACGGCAGTACGTC.

V and J are TRBV4-1 and TRBJ2-1; TRBD2 matches at 14 bases. In germline, CDR1 is MGHRA, CDR2 YSYEKL. This CDR3 spans 16 amino acids. V shed 1 base, J shed 14 bases, and the junction held 10 bases outside the gene matches. The CDR3 DNA reads as TGCGCCAGCAGCCAAGCGGGGACTAGCGGGGGAATTAACGAGTTCTTC. Protein product: CASSQAGTSGGINEFF.

The chain joins TRBV28 to TRBJ1-2; weak D call: TRBD1 (5 bases). Germline assignment: CDR1 MDHEN and CDR2 SYDVKM. The CDR3 is made up of 14 amino acids. The V gene lost 7 bases and the J gene lost 2 bases, with 14 bases spanning the gap. The CDR3: CASTLPGSNYGYTF. Here the CDR3 DNA reads TGTGCCAGCACCCTCCCAGGGTCCAACTATGGCTACACCTTC.

The chain combines TRBV5-1 with TRBJ1-1; 9 positions match TRBD1. Germline loops: CDR1 SGHRS, CDR2 YFSETQ. This CDR3 spans 14 amino acids. With 7 bases clipped from V and 3 bases from J, the junction kept 7 bases outside the gene matches. The CDR3 loop is CASSPDRGDTEAFF. The CDR3, as DNA: TGCGCCAGCTCCCCTGACAGGGGGGACACTGAAGCTTTCTTT.

V is TRBV18 and J is TRBJ2-5; 7 nucleotides line up with TRBD2. V lost 3 bases and J lost 4; bases outside the gene matches: 11. This CDR3 region has 16 residues. The germline V gene has CDR1 KGHSH and CDR2 LQKENI. CDR3 in amino acids: CASSPPGRGVGETQYF. The CDR3 DNA follows: TGTGCCAGCTCACCCCCCGGACGGGGGGTAGGAGAGACCCAGTACTTC.

The chain has TRBV19 and TRBJ2-1; 11 bases fit TRBD1. The CDR3 sequence is 16 residues long. Germline loops: CDR1 LNHDA, CDR2 SQIVND (reference sequence). The V segment lost 5 bases and the J segment 7 bases; nucleotides outside the gene matches: 10. In DNA, the CDR3 is TGTGCCAGTAGTCTCCGGGGGACAGGGGGGAGGAATGAGCAGTTCTTC. Translating gives CASSLRGTGGRNEQFF.

J is TRBJ2-2 and V is TRBV4-1; D is possibly TRBD2 (6 bases). The CDR3 covers 14 residues. V lost 0 bases and J 5 bases, leaving 7 bases between the germline ends. Germline V gene sequence: CDR1 MGHRA, CDR2 YSYEKL. The CDR3 sequence: CASSQDRGTGELFF. The CDR3 region has the DNA TGCGCCAGCAGCCAAGATCGGGGGACCGGGGAGCTGTTTTTT.

This chain joins TRBV6-5 and TRBJ1-2; D ambiguous. Looked up from germline, CDR1 is MNHEY and CDR2 is SVGAGI. The CDR3 length is 13 residues. Trimming cost V 5 bases and J 7 bases, with 14 bases left between them. The CDR3 region has the DNA TGTGCCAGCAGTCTCCCCAACCTGGCTGGCTACACCTTC. Encoded protein: CASSLPNLAGYTF.

This rearrangement joins TRBV3-1 (or the pseudogene TRBV3-2) to TRBJ1-1, with D possibly matching TRBD1 (6 bases). The CDR3 spans 15 residues. Germline V gene data show CDR1 as LGHDT and CDR2 as YNNKEL (reference sequence). V lost 4 bases and J 1 base, leaving 13 bases between the germline ends. CDR3 in amino acids: CASSPRGAQNTEAFF. The CDR3 DNA reads as TGTGCCAGCAGCCCGCGGGGGGCCCAGAACACTGAAGCTTTCTTT.

This chain joins TRBV5-1 and TRBJ2-7; 14 nucleotides line up with TRBD2. The germline CDR1 and CDR2 sequences are SGHRS and YFSETQ. The CDR3 is 15 amino acids. The V segment lost 2 bases and the J segment 4 bases; nucleotides outside the gene matches: 2. The CDR3: CASSFGTSGGYEQYV. The DNA for the CDR3 is TGCGCCAGCAGCTTCGGGACTAGCGGGGGTTACGAGCAGTACGTC.

In this sample, this clone turned up once. The gene calls are TRBV27 and TRBJ1-3; TRBD1 matches 10 bases. V lost 5 bases and J lost 4; bases outside the gene matches: 14. CDR3 length: 18 residues. Germline V gene sequence: CDR1 MNHEY, CDR2 SMNVEV (reference sequence). The CDR3 sequence: CASSRGPAGQGRGNTIYF. The CDR3 nucleotides are TGTGCCAGCAGTAGGGGCCCTGCGGGACAGGGGAGGGGAAACACCATATATTTT.

The chain joins TRBV5-6 to TRBJ1-2, with TRBD1 as a possible D gene (6 bases). The V end lost 1 base, the J end lost 5 bases, and 18 bases lay between the germline ends. CDR3 length equals 16 residues. Germline V gene sequence: CDR1 SGHDT, CDR2 YYEEEE. The CDR3 reads CASSLPYNRVRYGYTF. For the CDR3, the DNA is TGTGCCAGCAGCTTGCCCTACAACAGGGTGAGGTATGGCTACACCTTC.

This sequence joins TRBV15 and TRBJ1-3; D not resolved. V was clipped by 1 base and J by 0 bases, with 10 bases between them. Germline V gene lookup returns CDR1 LNHNV and CDR2 YYDKDF (reference sequence). The CDR3 runs to 16 residues. CDR3 DNA: TGTGCCACCAGCAGAGCTTTGGCCCTCTCTGGAAACACCATATATTTT. This encodes CATSRALALSGNTIYF. Complete variable domain (other parts from reference TRBV15 and TRBJ1-3): DAMVIQNPRYQVTQFGKPVTLSCSQTLNHNVMYWYQQKSSQAPKLLFHYYDKDFNNEADTPDNFQSRRPNTSFCFLDIRSPGLGDTAMYLCATSRALALSGNTIYFGEGSWLTVV.

In DNA form, the CDR3 reads TGCGCCAGCAGCCAAGGACAGGGCTATGGCTACACCTTC. Translating it yields CASSQGQGYGYTF. The chain combines TRBV4-1 with TRBJ1-2, with 7 bases aligning to TRBD1. Unmatched junction bases numbered 0, after V lost 1 base and J lost 4 bases. The CDR3 runs 13 residues. CDR1 and CDR2 from the germline V gene are MGHRA and YSYEKL.

In DNA form, the CDR3 reads TGTGCCAGCAGTAAAGGGACTAGCGGGGGTCCGAACACCGGGGAGCTGTTTTTT. Its protein product is CASSKGTSGGPNTGELFF. The chain joins TRBV6-1 to TRBJ2-2; 14 nucleotides match TRBD2. The CDR3 is 18 residues long. From germline, CDR1 is MNHNS and CDR2 SASEGT. Unmatched junction bases numbered 5, after V lost 5 bases and J lost 0 bases.

This clone was seen once. CDR3 sequence: CASSPTGQGAISEAFF. DNA of the CDR3: TGTGCCAGCAGCCCGACGGGACAGGGGGCGATCTCTGAAGCTTTCTTT. The J gene is TRBJ1-1, the V gene TRBV9; 12 nucleotides agree with TRBD1. V trimming: 4 bases; J trimming: 6 bases; junction bases outside the gene matches: 10. CDR1 and CDR2 (germline): SGDLS, YYNGEE. The CDR3 spans 16 residues.

The J gene is TRBJ2-5, the V gene TRBV5-1; 9 bases match TRBD2. CDR3 size: 15 residues. The V gene's germline CDR1 is SGHRS and CDR2 YFSETQ. Trimming cost V 1 base and J 5 bases; bases outside gene matches: 6. CDR3 bases: TGCGCCAGCAGCTTGTCCTTAGCGGGGGCGGAGACCCAGTACTTC. Translated, it gives CASSLSLAGAETQYF.

The V call is TRBV18, the J call TRBJ1-2, with D possibly being TRBD1 (5 bases). V was trimmed by 3 bases and J by 4 bases, leaving 12 bases between them. Germline assignment: CDR1 KGHSH and CDR2 LQKENI. CDR3 length: 14 residues. The chain's CDR3 is CASSPPTAVYGYTF. The CDR3 DNA reads TGTGCCAGCTCACCGCCGACAGCAGTCTATGGCTACACCTTC. Full variable domain (missing parts from reference TRBV18 and TRBJ1-2): NAGVMQNPRHLVRRRGQEARLRCSPMKGHSHVYWYRQLPEEGLKFMVYLQKENIIDESGMPKERFSAEFPKEGPSILRIQQVVRGDSAAYFCASSPPTAVYGYTFGSGTRLTVV.

The chain combines TRBV27 with TRBJ2-1, with 8 bases identical to TRBD2. V lost 0 bases, J lost 4 bases, and 8 bases stayed unmatched. CDR3 length equals 17 residues. CDR1 and CDR2 (germline): MNHEY, SMNVEV (reference sequence). The CDR3 DNA reads as TGTGCCAGCAGTTTATCGTTCACTAGCGGTGGGTACAATGAGCAGTTCTTC. Translation: CASSLSFTSGGYNEQFF.

The rearrangement uses TRBV5-6 and TRBJ1-1; no clear D gene. The germline V and J ends were trimmed by 0 bases and 6 bases, with 15 bases remaining between them. In germline, CDR1 is SGHDT, CDR2 YYEEEE. The CDR3 has 15 amino acids. The CDR3 here is CASSLASVGAAEAFF. CDR3 nucleotides: TGTGCCAGCAGCTTGGCCAGCGTGGGAGCGGCTGAAGCTTTCTTT.